Listed here is a single T cell receptor (beta chain). Profiling relied on immunoSEQ multiplex PCR, and the TCRdb table lists in-frame clones only, not all of them. Of some 60,000 clones in the sample, around 84% were seen once. This record belongs to a study of blood T cell repertoires in COVID-19. V was trimmed by 4 bases and J by 4 bases, leaving 8 bases between them. The CDR3 covers 11 residues. Germline CDR1 SQVTM, CDR2 ANQGSEA. The sequence derives from a man aged 65 to 85 with acute or convalescent COVID-19. Sequencing was performed on peripheral blood. The V gene is TRBV29-1, the J gene TRBJ2-7; D ambiguous. CDR3 DNA: TGCAGCGTTGGTACCGGGTACGAGCAGTACTTC. Translating it yields CSVGTGYEQYF.